Listed below are T cell receptor beta chains from one sample, sequenced in a study of shared clonotypes between healthy human individuals. Repertoires were generated with immunoSEQ multiplex PCR, while TCRdb's copy carries only in-frame clones and drops some. The sample shows roughly 1,800,000 clones, about 95% of them seen only once. What was sequenced was naive CD8+ T cells sorted from blood. These receptors were taken from a man aged 18 to 35 in good health. Each CDR3 is given with its conserved first and last residue. Fields, in order: D gene, V gene, J gene, CDR3 protein. The D gene is left open where the match is weak.

.	TRBV27	TRBJ2-1	CASRFVRGYEQFF
TRBD1	TRBV9	TRBJ1-6	CASGTGSDNSPLHF
.	TRBV2	TRBJ2-7	CASSELPGKIYEQYF
TRBD1	TRBV5-4	TRBJ2-1	CASSPLQGFDEQFF
.	TRBV6-5	TRBJ2-1	CASSYFEGIHNEQFF
TRBD2	TRBV6-1	TRBJ2-2	CASSDYPGLAGGSGELFF
.	TRBV7-8	TRBJ1-5	CASSPDSDSNQPQHF
.	TRBV10-2	TRBJ1-1	CASSMTRRTEAFF
TRBD2	TRBV4-1	TRBJ2-1	CASSQERGGLDEQFF
.	TRBV9	TRBJ2-3	CASSVVESGGTDTQYF
.	TRBV11-2	TRBJ1-1	CASSPYYSYGTEAFF
.	TRBV11-2	TRBJ1-5	CASSLGGTQPQHF
TRBD2	TRBV19	TRBJ2-3	CASSISGTSGTTQYF
.	TRBV5-1	TRBJ1-1	CASSFGTEAFF
.	TRBV7-9	TRBJ2-2	CASSLSEAGELFF
.	TRBV6-1	TRBJ2-7	CASSPRSGF
.	TRBV12-5	TRBJ2-7	CASGTPDSSYEQYF
.	TRBV9	TRBJ2-3	CASRGRGTDTQYF
TRBD1	TRBV5-1	TRBJ2-7	CASSFAATGAGEQYF